This TCR beta chain comes out of a study of OX40 agonist ivuxolimab in advanced cancers. Study context: Patients received ivuxolimab, an agonistic anti-OX40 (CD134) antibody. Each dose-escalation patient presented with hepatocellular carcinoma, melanoma, renal cell or head and neck cancer. Points from the study as a whole: Clones of CD4+ and CD8+ blood T cells grew by week 6 at doses of 0.1 to 3.0 mg/kg. Patients with a partial response at 0.1-3.0 mg/kg had among the lowest clonal expansion.

This clone was seen a single time. What it binds is not known. The CDR3 is 19 amino acids. Germline V gene sequence: CDR1 KGHSH, CDR2 LQKENI. The junction had 15 bases not matched to a gene; V was cut back by 4 bases and J by 5 bases. Sequencing was performed with immunoSEQ multiplex PCR; in TCRdb, only in-frame clones are kept and a portion is missing. The sample holds about 42,000 clones, 70% to 90% seen once. The sequence was collected from an adult with an advanced solid tumor such as melanoma, head and neck, liver or kidney cancer. Specimen: CD4+ or CD8+ T cells sorted from blood, collected in a trial of the OX40 agonist ivuxolimab. The chain employs TRBV18 and TRBJ2-5; TRBD2 matches at 14 bases. CDR3 amino acids: CASSLFGLAGGDSLETQYF. The CDR3 DNA is TGTGCCAGCTCACTCTTCGGACTAGCGGGGGGAGACAGTTTGGAGACCCAGTACTTC.